These 14 T cell receptor beta chains were all obtained from the same sample, sequenced in a study of CD8 T cells in ankylosing spondylitis. Using its own MiXCR run on the 5' RACE reads, TCRdb lists one record per CDR3 protein. The sample includes 250,000 to 300,000 distinct CDR3 sequences, 15% to 25% of them seen just once. The sample was blood, either unsorted or a sorted T cell fraction (not recorded which). Every receptor here comes from a male donor with ankylosing spondylitis or in good health (not recorded which).

The V call is TRBV20-1, the J call TRBJ2-2, with 7 bases identical to TRBD2. Trimming took 6 bases from V and 3 from J; bases not matched to a gene: 10. This CDR3 contains 15 residues. Looked up from germline, CDR1 is DFQATT and CDR2 is SNEGSKA (reference sequence). CDR3 protein: CSAPVGGFDTGELFF. In nucleotides, the CDR3 is TGCAGTGCCCCCGTGGGAGGGTTCGACACCGGGGAGCTGTTTTTT.

In this sample, this clonotype turned up a few times. The chain is built from TRBV27 and TRBJ2-1, with 8 nucleotides matching TRBD2. The CDR3 has 15 residues. V dropped 8 bases and J dropped 4; count of bases not matched to a gene: 10. Germline-derived CDR1 and CDR2 are MNHEY and SMNVEV (reference sequence). The CDR3 region has the DNA TGTGCCAGCGGAAGCACTAGCGGTACTTACAATGAGCAGTTCTTC. Translated: CASGSTSGTYNEQFF.

This clonotype was counted between two and nine times. J is TRBJ2-3 and V is TRBV7-2; weak D call: TRBD2 (6 bases). Trimming took off 0 bases at V and 2 bases at J, with 12 bases between the two ends. Germline V gene lookup returns CDR1 SGHTA and CDR2 FQGNSA. The CDR3 is made up of 16 amino acids. The CDR3 DNA follows: TGTGCCAGCAGCTTAGCTAGCGGAGCAATCACAGATACGCAGTATTTT. This codes for CASSLASGAITDTQYF.

This chain links TRBV10-3 with TRBJ1-5, with 8 bases matching TRBD1. CDR3 size: 15 residues. CDR1 ENHRY and CDR2 SYGVKD come from the germline V gene. V gave up 6 bases and J gave up 5 bases; unmatched junction bases: 9. The DNA for the CDR3 is TGTGCCATCAGCCCTAATGGACAGGGCGATCAGCCCCAGCATTTT. Amino acids: CAISPNGQGDQPQHF.

The chain has TRBV2 and TRBJ1-4; TRBD1 matches 7 bases. Trimming cost V 1 base and J 10 bases; bases outside gene matches: 12. The CDR3 is 16 amino acids. In germline, CDR1 is SNHLY, CDR2 FYNNEI. The CDR3 DNA reads TGTGCCAGCAGTGAAGGCCGACAGGGCGAGAACGGAAAACTGTTTTTT. Translating it yields CASSEGRQGENGKLFF.

V gene TRBV30 combines with J gene TRBJ1-5, with no clear D. Germline values: CDR1 GTSNPN, CDR2 SVGIG (reference sequence). The CDR3 consists of 15 residues. Trimming removed 0 bases at V and 0 bases at J, with 9 bases between. The CDR3 reads CAWSVGTTSNQPQHF. The CDR3 DNA is TGTGCCTGGAGTGTGGGAACAACTAGCAATCAGCCCCAGCATTTT.

This clonotype has a handful of counts. The chain employs TRBV27 and TRBJ1-2; possibly TRBD1 for D (6 bases). The CDR3 sequence is 13 residues long. Looked up from germline, CDR1 is MNHEY and CDR2 is SMNVEV (reference sequence). V lost 3 bases, J lost 6 bases, and 11 bases lay in between. Written as DNA, the CDR3 is TGTGCCAGCAGTTTGGGACACGGCGATGGCTACACCTTC. Translated: CASSLGHGDGYTF.

This chain connects TRBV3-1 to TRBJ2-2; 8 bases line up with TRBD1. The CDR3 consists of 15 residues. V lost 5 bases and J lost 4; bases outside the gene matches: 6. The V gene's germline CDR1 is LGHDT and CDR2 YNNKEL (reference sequence). The CDR3 nucleotides read TGTGCCAGCAGCAACGGGGACAGGTCCACCGGGGAGCTGTTTTTT. This sequence encodes CASSNGDRSTGELFF.

This clonotype was found a few times. This chain links TRBV12-5 with TRBJ2-3; D is uncertain. This CDR3 has 12 amino acids. Per germline, CDR1 LGHNT and CDR2 FRNRAP. Trimming removed 3 bases at V and 2 bases at J, with 3 bases between. The DNA for the CDR3 is TGTGCTAGTGGTTTACCCACAGATACGCAGTATTTT. This sequence encodes CASGLPTDTQYF.

This clonotype has only a few counts. V and J are TRBV20-1 and TRBJ2-2; either TRBD1 or TRBD2 may supply D (6 bases each). V was clipped by 6 bases and J by 4 bases, with 15 bases between them. Germline assignment: CDR1 DFQATT and CDR2 SNEGSKA (reference sequence). The CDR3 has 14 amino acids. CDR3 in amino acids: CSALLGGGTGELFF. The CDR3 DNA reads TGCAGTGCCCTACTAGGAGGGGGCACCGGGGAGCTGTTTTTT.

Only a few counts were recorded for this clonotype. The V and J genes are TRBV9 and TRBJ2-1; 15 nucleotides align to TRBD2. In germline, CDR1 is SGDLS, CDR2 YYNGEE. The CDR3 totals 15 residues. V lost 0 bases to trimming and J lost 8 bases; unmatched junction nucleotides: 0. In nucleotides, the CDR3 is TGTGCCAGCAGCGTAGGGACTAGCGGGAGGGATGAGCAGTTCTTC. Its translation is CASSVGTSGRDEQFF.

This clonotype was observed a handful of times. V is TRBV7-8 and J is TRBJ2-6; TRBD1 might be the D (6 bases). The CDR3 extends over 17 amino acids. Germline CDR1 and CDR2: SGHVS and FQNEAQ. V lost 1 base and J lost 0, with 10 bases in between. The CDR3 DNA is TGTGCCAGCAGCTTAGGGACAGCCAACTCTGGGGCCAACGTCCTGACTTTC. It encodes CASSLGTANSGANVLTF.

There are many counts of this clonotype. The chain recombines TRBV5-1 with TRBJ2-1, with no clear D. In germline, CDR1 is SGHRS, CDR2 YFSETQ. V lost 1 base and J lost 7, with 12 bases in between. CDR3 length: 14 residues. The CDR3 DNA reads as TGCGCCAGCAGCTTGTCGTGGGCCAAAAATGAGCAGTTCTTC. Its translation is CASSLSWAKNEQFF.

The table lists this clonotype with a few counts. V is TRBV7-9 and J is TRBJ2-1; the D gene is possibly TRBD2 (6 bases). The CDR3 has 14 residues. V was shortened by 9 bases and J by 3 bases, with 15 bases between the two germline ends. Per the germline V gene, CDR1 is SEHNR and CDR2 is FQNEAQ (reference sequence). CDR3 loop: CASVGGLDYNEQFF. The CDR3 DNA reads as TGTGCCAGTGTCGGGGGACTGGACTACAATGAGCAGTTCTTC.